This entry features one T cell receptor beta chain sequence. This specimen comes from a study of blood T cell repertoires in COVID-19. About the research overall: Whether acute or convalescent, the COVID-19 samples came from the United States, Italy and Spain. T cells, B-cell-depleted T cells, or PBMCs provided the cDNA or gDNA that served as material.

Trimming removed 2 bases from V and 8 bases from J, with 4 bases in between. Per germline, CDR1 SEHNR and CDR2 FQNEAQ (reference sequence). The CDR3 loop spans 11 amino acids. In the study's own analysis: Researchers report that nucleated cell counts were estimated from reference gene primer amplification. Measured with immunoSEQ multiplex PCR; TCRdb has only the in-frame clones, and not every one. The V and J calls and the clone size are those of that table, but D and trimming were determined from the DNA. This table has some 250,000 clones, 86% appearing once. This clonotype was obtained from a man older than 75 with acute or convalescent COVID-19. The chain carries TRBV7-9 and TRBJ1-3; D unresolved. The sample was peripheral blood. As DNA, the CDR3 is TGTGCCAGCAGCTTATCGGACACCATATATTTT. As protein: CASSLSDTIYF.